These 24 T cell receptor beta chains came from one sample sequenced in a study of blood T cell repertoires in COVID-19 (dated by TCRdb to about 2020). The library was obtained by the immunoSEQ multiplex PCR assay. TCRdb provides this immuneACCESS table in a form limited to in-frame rearrangements. Some clones are lacking; in checked studies, under half of them reflect an unresolved V gene, and why the rest are absent is not known. This sample is represented by 80,000 to 100,000 clones; just over 90% of them were singletons. Of the sample, around 1.7% falls within the top ten clones. The sample consisted of peripheral blood. The receptors stem from a man between 60 and 75 years old with acute or convalescent COVID-19.

The chain recombines TRBV7-9 with TRBJ1-2; D is perhaps TRBD1 (5 bases). With 5 bases removed from V and 8 bases from J, the gap between germline ends came to 9 bases. This CDR3 has 11 amino acids. CDR1 is SEHNR, CDR2 FQNEAQ, per germline (reference sequence). The CDR3 is CASSLEGGYTF. The DNA of the CDR3 is TGTGCCAGCAGCCTGGAGGGGGGCTACACCTTC.

The CDR3 sequence: CASSLNRGQGIGQPQHF. The CDR3 coding sequence is TGTGCCAGCAGCTTAAACCGGGGACAGGGAATCGGTCAGCCCCAGCATTTT. The chain has TRBV7-8 and TRBJ1-5; 9 bases are a match to TRBD1. The CDR3 consists of 17 residues. With V trimmed by 2 bases and J by 6 bases, 11 bases remained unmatched. CDR1 is SGHVS and CDR2 is FQNEAQ in the germline V gene.

This chain joins TRBV5-1 and TRBJ1-2; D gene uncertain. Per germline, CDR1 SGHRS and CDR2 YFSETQ. This CDR3 has 17 residues. Trimming took 0 bases from V and 8 from J, leaving 23 bases between them. DNA for the CDR3: TGCGCCAGCAGCTTGGAGGGTCTAGCGGGGAACTTGGAAGGCTACACCTTC. Residues: CASSLEGLAGNLEGYTF.

The rearrangement joins TRBV7-9 to TRBJ2-2; D is perhaps TRBD1 (6 bases). Germline CDR1 is SEHNR and CDR2 is FQNEAQ (reference sequence). The V end was cut by 10 bases, the J end by 0 bases, with 15 bases between. The CDR3 loop spans 15 amino acids. The CDR3 loop is CAIKNRVANTGELFF. CDR3 sequence (DNA): TGTGCCATAAAGAACAGGGTAGCGAACACCGGGGAGCTGTTTTTT.

This chain connects TRBV21-1 to TRBJ1-1; TRBD1 was called by the table and not checked on the DNA. TRBV21-1 is flagged as a pseudogene. The CDR3 has 15 amino acids. For the CDR3, the DNA is TGTGCCAGCAGCAACCTGGACAGGGTTTACACTGAAGCTTTCTTT. Its translation is CASSNLDRVYTEAFF.

The rearrangement joins TRBV18 to TRBJ1-1; unclear D gene. There are 15 residues in the CDR3. Trimming shortened V by 3 bases and J by 5 bases, and 16 bases separated the two germline ends. The germline V gene has CDR1 KGHSH and CDR2 LQKENI. CDR3 protein: CASSPSEGRVTEAFF. For the CDR3, the DNA is TGTGCCAGCTCACCCTCCGAAGGGCGGGTGACTGAAGCTTTCTTT.

V usage is TRBV6-1 and J usage is TRBJ1-4; D is unclear. Per germline, CDR1 MNHNS and CDR2 SASEGT. The V end was cut by 1 base, the J end by 8 bases, with 11 bases between. This CDR3 is 14 amino acids long. CDR3 in amino acids: CASSEGLGGEKLFF. The CDR3 DNA is TGTGCCAGCAGTGAAGGGCTGGGAGGAGAAAAACTGTTTTTT.

CDR3 sequence (DNA): TGTGCCAGCAGCTTGGCCGGGCGGGCAGGTCGCAGGAATGAGCAGTTCTTC. Protein sequence: CASSLAGRAGRRNEQFF. This rearrangement joins TRBV5-6 to TRBJ2-1; D perhaps matches TRBD2 (5 bases). Trimming left V 0 bases short and J 7 bases short, with 20 bases between. This CDR3 region has 17 residues. Germline V gene sequence: CDR1 SGHDT, CDR2 YYEEEE.

This chain connects TRBV3-1 (or the pseudogene TRBV3-2) to TRBJ1-2, with TRBD1 matching over 10 bases. The V segment lost 1 base and the J segment 7 bases; nucleotides outside the gene matches: 3. Germline loops: CDR1 LGHDT, CDR2 YNNKEL (reference sequence). The CDR3 contains 14 residues. The CDR3 sequence is CASSQGQGARGYTF. The CDR3 region has the DNA TGTGCCAGCAGCCAAGGACAGGGGGCACGTGGCTACACCTTC.

The gene calls are TRBV29-1 and TRBJ1-1; no reliable D call. Per the germline V gene, CDR1 is SQVTM and CDR2 is ANQGSEA. V gave up 6 bases and J gave up 5 bases, with 7 bases separating them. The CDR3 is made up of 10 amino acids. The CDR3 region is CSVQITEAFF. CDR3 bases: TGCAGCGTCCAAATTACTGAAGCTTTCTTT.

The genes are TRBV4-2 and TRBJ1-2; D is uncertain. With 4 bases removed from V and 6 bases from J, the gap between germline ends came to 18 bases. The CDR3 is 15 amino acids. Germline V gene data show CDR1 as LGHNA and CDR2 as YNFKEQ. The CDR3 region has the DNA TGTGCCAGCAGCCCAAGAACCGGGAGCTCGGATGGCTACACCTTC. Its translation: CASSPRTGSSDGYTF.

This sequence joins TRBV4-1 and TRBJ2-7; 11 bases map to TRBD1. The CDR3 is 15 residues long. Unmatched junction bases numbered 3, after V lost 4 bases and J lost 1 base. CDR1 is MGHRA and CDR2 is YSYEKL in the germline V gene. The CDR3 loop is CASSPGTGGSYEQYF. The CDR3 nucleotides are TGCGCCAGCAGCCCCGGGACAGGGGGTTCCTACGAGCAGTACTTC.

This sequence joins TRBV6-5 and TRBJ1-3; D unresolved. V lost 4 bases and J lost 2, with 9 bases in between. Per the germline V gene, CDR1 is MNHEY and CDR2 is SVGAGI. The CDR3 spans 14 residues. The CDR3 sequence: CASSLGVAGNTIYF. The CDR3 region has the DNA TGTGCCAGCAGTTTGGGCGTAGCTGGAAACACCATATATTTT.

The gene calls are TRBV19 and TRBJ1-4; D unresolved. The CDR3 extends over 14 amino acids. The germline V and J ends were trimmed by 6 bases and 11 bases, with 19 bases remaining between them. CDR1 and CDR2 from the germline V gene are LNHDA and SQIVND (reference sequence). The CDR3 here is CASSPIEGTRKLFF. Here the CDR3 DNA reads TGTGCCAGTAGCCCAATAGAGGGTACCCGGAAACTGTTTTTT. Drawing the rest from reference TRBV19 and TRBJ1-4, the complete variable domain is DGGITQSPKYLFRKEGQNVTLSCEQNLNHDAMYWYRQDPGQGLRLIYYSQIVNDFQKGDIAEGYSVSREKKESFPLTVTSAQKNPTAFYLCASSPIEGTRKLFFGSGTQLSVL.

This clone was seen once. The chain couples TRBV12-3 or TRBV12-4 to TRBJ1-1, with D maybe TRBD1 (6 bases). V lost 7 bases, J lost 4 bases, and 13 bases lay in between. The CDR3 spans 13 residues. CDR3: CASTLLGGTEAFF. In DNA, the CDR3 is TGTGCCAGCACCCTTCTAGGGGGCACTGAAGCTTTCTTT.

The gene calls are TRBV19 and TRBJ2-5; 8 nucleotides match TRBD1. V lost 4 bases and J lost 6; bases outside the gene matches: 13. The CDR3 sequence is 16 residues long. Germline V gene data show CDR1 as LNHDA and CDR2 as SQIVND (reference sequence). In DNA, the CDR3 is TGTGCCAGTAGTAGGGGGACAGGCACCGCTGAACAGACCCAGTACTTC. It specifies CASSRGTGTAEQTQYF. Full variable domain (missing parts from reference TRBV19 and TRBJ2-5): DGGITQSPKYLFRKEGQNVTLSCEQNLNHDAMYWYRQDPGQGLRLIYYSQIVNDFQKGDIAEGYSVSREKKESFPLTVTSAQKNPTAFYLCASSRGTGTAEQTQYFGPGTRLLVL.

The V call is TRBV18, the J call TRBJ1-3; D is unresolved. The germline V gene encodes CDR1 KGHSH and CDR2 LQKENI. This CDR3 has 17 amino acids. Deletions cut 2 bases from V and 4 bases from J, with 18 bases between. The CDR3 spells CASSPGGTRQMGNTIYF. CDR3 sequence (DNA): TGTGCCAGCTCACCAGGCGGTACACGCCAGATGGGAAACACCATATATTTT. The full variable domain, completed using reference TRBV18 and TRBJ1-3, is NAGVMQNPRHLVRRRGQEARLRCSPMKGHSHVYWYRQLPEEGLKFMVYLQKENIIDESGMPKERFSAEFPKEGPSILRIQQVVRGDSAAYFCASSPGGTRQMGNTIYFGEGSWLTVV.

The chain employs TRBV9 and TRBJ1-5, with D possibly matching TRBD1 (5 bases). Germline V gene data show CDR1 as SGDLS and CDR2 as YYNGEE. The V gene lost 0 bases and the J gene lost 4 bases, with 14 bases spanning the gap. The CDR3 loop spans 16 amino acids. The CDR3: CASSVDSGSGNQPQHF. CDR3 in DNA: TGTGCCAGCAGCGTAGACTCGGGTTCAGGGAATCAGCCCCAGCATTTT. The entire variable domain, with the rest obtained from reference TRBV9 and TRBJ1-5, is as follows: DSGVTQTPKHLITATGQRVTLRCSPRSGDLSVYWYQQSLDQGLQFLIQYYNGEERAKGNILERFSAQQFPDLHSELNLSSLELGDSALYFCASSVDSGSGNQPQHFGDGTRLSIL.

This chain links TRBV2 with TRBJ1-3; unclear D gene. Germline CDR1 is SNHLY and CDR2 is FYNNEI. Trimming took off 6 bases at V and 0 bases at J, with 15 bases between the two ends. The CDR3 is 16 residues long. CDR3 DNA: TGTGCCAGCAGCGCCGACATTGTAACCTCTGGAAACACCATATATTTT. As protein: CASSADIVTSGNTIYF.

This chain links TRBV3-1 (or the pseudogene TRBV3-2) with TRBJ1-1; 7 bases align to TRBD1. V was clipped by 6 bases and J by 0 bases; unmatched bases: 13. Germline V gene data show CDR1 as LGHDT and CDR2 as YNNKEL (reference sequence). The CDR3 totals 17 residues. DNA of the CDR3: TGTGCCAGCAGGTATACAGGGTTACAGGGGTTGAACACTGAAGCTTTCTTT. Protein sequence: CASRYTGLQGLNTEAFF.

J is TRBJ2-3 and V is TRBV10-1; possible D gene TRBD1, 5 bases. The CDR3 consists of 15 residues. V lost 4 bases and J lost 0, with 11 bases in between. CDR1 and CDR2 from the germline V gene are WNHNN and SYGVQD (reference sequence). CDR3 sequence: CASSGKGPSTDTQYF. The CDR3 DNA reads TGCGCCAGCAGTGGAAAGGGGCCGAGCACAGATACGCAGTATTTT.

The chain uses TRBV5-1 and TRBJ1-2; TRBD1 might be the D (6 bases). This CDR3 spans 13 amino acids. Trimming took 1 base from V and 6 from J, leaving 10 bases between them. Germline V gene data show CDR1 as SGHRS and CDR2 as YFSETQ. The DNA for the CDR3 is TGCGCCAGCAGCTTGAACAGGGACCATGGCTACACCTTC. This sequence encodes CASSLNRDHGYTF.

Only one count was recorded for this clone. The chain combines TRBV7-9 with TRBJ1-2, with TRBD1 identical over 10 bases. J gave up 6 bases and V 5 bases, and 9 bases lay outside the gene matches. Germline V gene lookup returns CDR1 SEHNR and CDR2 FQNEAQ (reference sequence). This CDR3 has 15 residues. The CDR3 bases are TGTGCCAGCAGCCGTAGGGACAGGGGTCGTGATGGCTACACCTTC. It codes for CASSRRDRGRDGYTF.

The chain joins TRBV14 to TRBJ1-4; D is undetermined. CDR1 and CDR2 (germline): SGHDN, FVKESK. Trimming stripped 0 bases from V and 7 bases from J, with 12 bases between. There are 15 residues in the CDR3. The CDR3 sequence is CASSQDLKRAEKLFF. As DNA, the CDR3 is TGTGCCAGCAGCCAAGATCTGAAGAGGGCTGAAAAACTGTTTTTT.